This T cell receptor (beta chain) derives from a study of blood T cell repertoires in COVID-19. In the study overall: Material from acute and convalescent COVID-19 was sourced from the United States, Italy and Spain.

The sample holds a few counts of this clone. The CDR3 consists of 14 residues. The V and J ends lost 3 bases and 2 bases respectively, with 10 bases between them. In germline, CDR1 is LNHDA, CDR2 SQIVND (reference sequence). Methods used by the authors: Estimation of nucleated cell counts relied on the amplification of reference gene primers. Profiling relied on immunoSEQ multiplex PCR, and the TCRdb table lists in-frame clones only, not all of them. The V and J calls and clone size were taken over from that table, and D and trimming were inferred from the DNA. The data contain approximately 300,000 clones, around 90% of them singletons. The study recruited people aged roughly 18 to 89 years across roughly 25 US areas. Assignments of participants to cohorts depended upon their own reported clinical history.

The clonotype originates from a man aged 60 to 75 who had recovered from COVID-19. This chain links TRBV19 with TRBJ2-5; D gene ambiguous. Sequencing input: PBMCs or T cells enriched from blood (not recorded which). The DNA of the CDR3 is TGTGCCAGTAGTATCATGCCACTTCAAGAGACCCAGTACTTC. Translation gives CASSIMPLQETQYF.